This T cell receptor (beta chain) was observed in a study of neurological immune-mediated disorders. Study-level points and caveats: HTLV-1-associated myelopathy ranked highest for TCR clonal expansion and multiple sclerosis lowest, beneath healthy controls.

The authors obtained over 200 million TCR-beta sequences from 15-18 subjects per sequencing run. One entry per CDR3 protein results from TCRdb running MiXCR on the 5' RACE reads. The table records tens of thousands of distinct CDR3 sequences, roughly 10% of them present only once. The time point is: longitudinal time-point 1 (baseline). The starting material, 2 million PBMCs stored at -80 C, gave rise to the unsorted libraries. V lost 0 bases to trimming and J lost 6 bases, with 18 bases between them. The CDR3 totals 17 residues. Germline CDR1 reads SGDLS; CDR2 reads YYNGEE. In its sample, this clonotype was seen many times. Antigen: not known.

This clonotype was sampled from a male donor with HTLV-1-associated myelopathy (HAM/TSP). The V call is TRBV9, the J call TRBJ1-4; no clear D gene. Sample: PBMCs. CDR3 nucleotides: TGTGCCAGCAGCGTAGGCTTCGGAAGCCCCCCAGATGAAAAACTGTTTTTT. Encoded protein: CASSVGFGSPPDEKLFF.